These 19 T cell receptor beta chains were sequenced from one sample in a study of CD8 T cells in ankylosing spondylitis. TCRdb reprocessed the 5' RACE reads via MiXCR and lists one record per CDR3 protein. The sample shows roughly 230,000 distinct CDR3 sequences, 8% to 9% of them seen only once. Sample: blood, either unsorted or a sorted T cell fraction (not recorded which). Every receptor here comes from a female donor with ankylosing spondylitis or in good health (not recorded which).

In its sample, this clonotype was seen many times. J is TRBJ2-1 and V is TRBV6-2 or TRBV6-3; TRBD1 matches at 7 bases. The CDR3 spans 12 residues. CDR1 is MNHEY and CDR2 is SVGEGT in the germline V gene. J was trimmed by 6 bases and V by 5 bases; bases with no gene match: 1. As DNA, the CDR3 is TGTGCCAGCAGTAGGACAGGCAATGAGCAGTTCTTC. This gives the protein CASSRTGNEQFF.

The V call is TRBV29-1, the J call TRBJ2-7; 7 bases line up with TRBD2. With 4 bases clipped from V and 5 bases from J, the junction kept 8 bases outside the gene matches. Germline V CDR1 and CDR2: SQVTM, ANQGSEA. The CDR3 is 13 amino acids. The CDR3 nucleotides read TGCAGCGTTGGGGGGAGGGCCAGCAACGAGCAGTACTTC. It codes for CSVGGRASNEQYF.

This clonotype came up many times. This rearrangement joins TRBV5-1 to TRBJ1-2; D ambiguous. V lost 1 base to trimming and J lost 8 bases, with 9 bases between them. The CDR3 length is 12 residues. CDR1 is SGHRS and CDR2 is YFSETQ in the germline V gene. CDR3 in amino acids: CASSLKAEGYTF. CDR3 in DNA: TGCGCCAGCAGCTTGAAGGCAGAAGGCTACACCTTC.

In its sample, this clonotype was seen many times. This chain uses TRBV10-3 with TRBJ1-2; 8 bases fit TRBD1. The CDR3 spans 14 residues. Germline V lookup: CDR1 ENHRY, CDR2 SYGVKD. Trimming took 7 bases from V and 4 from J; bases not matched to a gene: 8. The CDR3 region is CAITSGGWGYGYTF. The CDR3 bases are TGTGCCATCACCTCAGGGGGCTGGGGCTATGGCTACACCTTC.

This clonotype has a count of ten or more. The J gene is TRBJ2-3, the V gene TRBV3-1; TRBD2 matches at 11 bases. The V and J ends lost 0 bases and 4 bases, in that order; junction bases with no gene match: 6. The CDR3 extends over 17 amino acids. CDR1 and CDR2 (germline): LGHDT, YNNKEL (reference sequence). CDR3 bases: TGTGCCAGCAGCCAAGATCCAACTAGCGGGAGTTCAGATACGCAGTATTTT. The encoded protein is CASSQDPTSGSSDTQYF.

The CDR3 nucleotides read TGTGCCAGCAGCCCTCAGCGGGGGGTGGGAAATGAGCAGTTCTTC. It translates to CASSPQRGVGNEQFF. The rearrangement joins TRBV7-2 to TRBJ2-1, with 9 nucleotides matching TRBD2. The CDR3 totals 15 residues. J gave up 7 bases and V 5 bases, and 9 bases lay outside the gene matches. Per germline, CDR1 SGHTA and CDR2 FQGNSA.

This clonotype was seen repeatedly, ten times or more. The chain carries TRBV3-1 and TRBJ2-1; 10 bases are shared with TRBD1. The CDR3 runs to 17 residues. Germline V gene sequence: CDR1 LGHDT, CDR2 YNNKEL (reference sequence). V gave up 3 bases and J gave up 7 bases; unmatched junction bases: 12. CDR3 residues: CASSHPPRTGGKNEQFF. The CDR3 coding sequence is TGTGCCAGCAGCCACCCCCCAAGGACAGGGGGAAAAAATGAGCAGTTCTTC.

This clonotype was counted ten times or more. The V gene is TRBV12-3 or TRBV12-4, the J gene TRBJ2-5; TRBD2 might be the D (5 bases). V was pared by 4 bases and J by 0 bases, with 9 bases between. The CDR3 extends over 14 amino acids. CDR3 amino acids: CASSSQDYQETQYF. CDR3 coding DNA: TGTGCCAGCAGTTCCCAGGACTACCAAGAGACCCAGTACTTC.

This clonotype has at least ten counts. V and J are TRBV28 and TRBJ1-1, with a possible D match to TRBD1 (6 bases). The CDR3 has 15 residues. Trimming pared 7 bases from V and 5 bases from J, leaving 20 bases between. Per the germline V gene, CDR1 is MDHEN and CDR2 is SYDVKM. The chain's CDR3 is CASIQIAGGPTEAFF. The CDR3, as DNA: TGTGCCAGCATCCAGATCGCGGGGGGGCCTACTGAAGCTTTCTTT.

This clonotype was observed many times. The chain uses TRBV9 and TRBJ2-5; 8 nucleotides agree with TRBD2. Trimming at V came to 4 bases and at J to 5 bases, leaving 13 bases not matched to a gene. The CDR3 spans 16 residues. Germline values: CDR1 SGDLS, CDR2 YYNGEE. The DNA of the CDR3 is TGTGCCAGCAGCCCGTACCTTAGCGGGAACGCCGAGACCCAGTACTTC. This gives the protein CASSPYLSGNAETQYF.

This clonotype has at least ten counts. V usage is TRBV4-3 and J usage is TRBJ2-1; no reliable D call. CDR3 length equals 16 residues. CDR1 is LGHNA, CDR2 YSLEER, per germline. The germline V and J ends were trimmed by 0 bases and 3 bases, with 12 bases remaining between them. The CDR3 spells CASSQDARRDYNEQFF. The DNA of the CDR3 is TGCGCCAGCAGCCAAGACGCGCGGAGAGACTACAATGAGCAGTTCTTC.

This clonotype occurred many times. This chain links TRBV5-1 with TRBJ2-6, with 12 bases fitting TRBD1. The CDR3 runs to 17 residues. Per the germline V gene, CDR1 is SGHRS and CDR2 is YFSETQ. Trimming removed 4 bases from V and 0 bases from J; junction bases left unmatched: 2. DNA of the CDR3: TGCGCCAGCAGCGCGGGACAGGGGGCCTCTGGGGCCAACGTCCTGACTTTC. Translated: CASSAGQGASGANVLTF.

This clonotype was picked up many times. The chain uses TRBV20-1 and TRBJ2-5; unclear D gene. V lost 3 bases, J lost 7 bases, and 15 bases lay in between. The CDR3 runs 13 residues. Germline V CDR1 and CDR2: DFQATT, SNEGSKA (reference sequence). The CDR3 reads CSARGGPPGTQYF. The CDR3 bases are TGCAGTGCTAGGGGCGGCCCCCCCGGGACCCAGTACTTC.

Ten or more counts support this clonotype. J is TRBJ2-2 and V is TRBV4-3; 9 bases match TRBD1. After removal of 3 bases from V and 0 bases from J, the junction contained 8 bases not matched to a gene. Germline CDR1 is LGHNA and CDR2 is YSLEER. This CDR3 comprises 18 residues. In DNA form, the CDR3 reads TGCGCCAGCAGCCACACAGGGGGCTTTTCTGCGAACACCGGGGAGCTGTTTTTT. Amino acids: CASSHTGGFSANTGELFF.

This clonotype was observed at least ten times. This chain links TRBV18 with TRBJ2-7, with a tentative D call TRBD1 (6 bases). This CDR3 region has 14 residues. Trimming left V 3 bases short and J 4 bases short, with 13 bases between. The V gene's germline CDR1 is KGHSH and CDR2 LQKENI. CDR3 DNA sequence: TGTGCCAGCTCACCGGGGGCTTTAAAGTACGAGCAGTACTTC. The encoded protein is CASSPGALKYEQYF.

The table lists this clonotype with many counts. This chain's CDR3 is CASATGSQQETQYF. In DNA form, the CDR3 reads TGTGCCAGCGCAACAGGAAGCCAACAAGAGACCCAGTACTTC. The rearrangement links TRBV5-6 to TRBJ2-5; TRBD1 might be the D (5 bases). The CDR3 loop spans 14 amino acids. Trimming stripped 7 bases from V and 2 bases from J, with 15 bases between. The germline CDR1 and CDR2 sequences are SGHDT and YYEEEE.

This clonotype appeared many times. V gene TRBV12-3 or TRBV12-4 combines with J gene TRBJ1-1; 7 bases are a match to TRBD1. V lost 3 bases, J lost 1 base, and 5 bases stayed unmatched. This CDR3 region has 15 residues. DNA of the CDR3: TGTGCCAGCAGTTTTGGATACAGGGGGAACACTGAAGCTTTCTTT. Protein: CASSFGYRGNTEAFF.

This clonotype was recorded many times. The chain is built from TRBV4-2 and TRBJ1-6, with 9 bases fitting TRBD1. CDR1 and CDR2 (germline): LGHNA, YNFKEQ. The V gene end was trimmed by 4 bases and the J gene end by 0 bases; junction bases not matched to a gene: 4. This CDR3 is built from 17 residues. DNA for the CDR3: TGTGCCAGCAGCCTCGCGGGACAGGGCTCCTATAATTCACCCCTCCACTTT. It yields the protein CASSLAGQGSYNSPLHF.

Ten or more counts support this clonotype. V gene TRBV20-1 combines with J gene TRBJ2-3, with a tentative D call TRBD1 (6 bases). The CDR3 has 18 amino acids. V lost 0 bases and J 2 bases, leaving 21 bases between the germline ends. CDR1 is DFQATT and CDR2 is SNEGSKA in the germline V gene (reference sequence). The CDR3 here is CSARDRGGFPLPTDTQYF. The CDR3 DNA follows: TGCAGTGCTAGAGATCGTGGGGGCTTCCCACTCCCCACAGATACGCAGTATTTT.